This TCR beta chain came from a study of blood T cell repertoires in COVID-19. Looking at the study overall: Samples of COVID-19 (acute and convalescent) were obtained from the United States, Italy and Spain. PBMCs, B-cell-depleted T cells, or T cells were the source of the cDNA or gDNA that made up the material.

Original processing methods: How many nucleated cells were present was estimated from reference gene primer amplification. The assay was immunoSEQ multiplex PCR, and TCRdb's table has in-frame clones only and misses some. V and J calls and clone size are as listed in that table; D and trimming were resolved from the DNA. The sample includes over 250,000 clones, more than 75% of them seen just once. This CDR3 has 11 residues. V was clipped by 8 bases and J by 3 bases, with 10 bases between them. Germline assignment: CDR1 GTSNPN and CDR2 SVGIG (reference sequence). This sequence originates from a man aged 40-50 years who had recovered from COVID-19. The chain joins TRBV30 to TRBJ2-5; weak D call: TRBD2 (6 bases). Sequencing was carried out using peripheral blood. CDR3 coding DNA: TGTGCCCAGCGGGTTAAAGAGACCCAGTACTTC. It translates to CAQRVKETQYF.